This TCR beta chain was sequenced during a study of identical twins. Study-wide results and limits: Models underestimated out-of-frame TCR alpha sharing in monozygotic twins.

A universal primer site was incorporated via template switching, and the cDNA contained unique molecular identifiers. Each CDR3 protein gets one entry after TCRdb re-called the 5' RACE reads with MiXCR. The sample carries some 660,000 distinct CDR3 sequences, approximately 9% recorded once. Looked up from germline, CDR1 is MNHEY and CDR2 is SVGAGI. This CDR3 comprises 16 residues. Deletions cut 0 bases from V and 4 bases from J, with 15 bases between. Concerning this clonotype itself: What it binds is unknown.

The sample also formed part of further work on yellow fever vaccine responses in identical twins.

The source material was PBMCs. This receptor was obtained from a woman aged 18 to 35 in good health. The V gene is TRBV6-5, the J gene TRBJ2-5, with D perhaps matching TRBD1 (6 bases). CDR3 DNA sequence: TGTGCCAGCAGTTACTCTAGCCGGGACAACCCAGAGACCCAGTACTTC. This encodes CASSYSSRDNPETQYF.